This T cell receptor beta chain was sequenced during a study of shared clonotypes between healthy human individuals. The wider study: The people who gave samples were a couple of women and a few men aged 18 to 49. Per donor, CD8 memory used one plate, CD8 naive used two, CD4 memory used three and CD4 naive used three.

Assay: immunoSEQ multiplex PCR; the TCRdb copy retains only in-frame clones and omits some. Of roughly 2 million clones in the sample, under 97% are singletons; the top ten hold about 0.13%. Notes on this clone: Its antigen is not identified.

Study-level results: Sampling was confined to blood; repertoires within tissues likely differ. Estimated richness values were generally larger in naive subsets than in memory subsets.

Trimming cost V 0 bases and J 7 bases, with 18 bases left between them. The CDR3 extends over 17 amino acids. The germline gives CDR1 WNHNN, CDR2 SYGVQD (reference sequence). The sequence was collected from a man between 18 and 29 years old in good health. The sequenced sample consisted of naive CD4+ T cells sorted from blood. Documented subset: CD45RA+ positively selected. The chain carries TRBV10-1 and TRBJ1-4; tentatively, D is TRBD1 (6 bases). CDR3 nucleotides: TGCGCCAGCAGTGAGTCAAGATGGGGCAGGGGTAGTGAAAAACTGTTTTTT. This encodes CASSESRWGRGSEKLFF.